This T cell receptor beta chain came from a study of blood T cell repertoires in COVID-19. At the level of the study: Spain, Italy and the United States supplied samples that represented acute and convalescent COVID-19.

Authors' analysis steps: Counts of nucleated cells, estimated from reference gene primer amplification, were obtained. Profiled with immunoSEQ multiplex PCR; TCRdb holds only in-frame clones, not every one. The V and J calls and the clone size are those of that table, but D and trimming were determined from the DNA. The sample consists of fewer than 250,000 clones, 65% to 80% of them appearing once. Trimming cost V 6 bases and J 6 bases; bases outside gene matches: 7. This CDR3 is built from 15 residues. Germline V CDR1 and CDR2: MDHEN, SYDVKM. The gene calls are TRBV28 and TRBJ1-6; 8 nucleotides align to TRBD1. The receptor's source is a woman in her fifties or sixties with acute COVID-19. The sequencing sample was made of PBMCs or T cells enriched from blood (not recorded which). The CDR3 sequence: CASSPARGLNSPLHF. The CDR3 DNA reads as TGTGCCAGCAGCCCGGCCAGGGGGCTTAATTCACCCCTCCACTTT.